Listed below are T cell receptor beta chains from one sample, sequenced in a study of blood T cell repertoires in COVID-19. TCRdb keeps only in-frame clones here, not all; method: immunoSEQ multiplex PCR. The top ten hold about 3.3% of the sample, which has approximately 200,000 clones, around 87% seen once. Sequenced input: PBMCs or T cells enriched from blood (not recorded which). The receptor source for this set is a woman aged 18-29 years in a cohort exposed to, infected with or recovered from COVID-19 (not recorded which). Both conserved end residues are part of each CDR3. A D gene is named only where the DNA matches it firmly. Only part of the rows carry a size: once, few, many, or a class if the clone is expanded.

v_gene: TRBV6-6
d_gene: TRBD1
abundance: -
j_gene: TRBJ1-5
CDR3aa: CASSPGTGWRSNQPQHF
CDR3nt: TGTGCCAGCAGTCCCGGGACAGGGTGGAGGAGCAATCAGCCCCAGCATTTT

v_gene: TRBV5-6
d_gene: -
abundance: once
j_gene: TRBJ1-1
CDR3aa: CASSLDRLNTEAFF
CDR3nt: TGTGCCAGCAGCTTGGACAGGTTGAACACTGAAGCTTTCTTT

v_gene: TRBV19
d_gene: -
abundance: -
j_gene: TRBJ2-3
CDR3aa: CASSIGQLTDTQYF
CDR3nt: TGTGCCAGTAGTATAGGACAGCTCACAGATACGCAGTATTTT

v_gene: TRBV7-2
d_gene: -
abundance: -
j_gene: TRBJ1-3
CDR3aa: CASSLLVVSGNTIYF
CDR3nt: TGTGCCAGCAGCTTACTGGTAGTCTCTGGAAACACCATATATTTT

v_gene: TRBV7-2
d_gene: -
abundance: -
j_gene: TRBJ1-2
CDR3aa: CASSLNSPYGYTF
CDR3nt: TGTGCCAGCAGCTTGAACAGCCCCTATGGCTACACCTTC

v_gene: TRBV11-2
d_gene: -
abundance: -
j_gene: TRBJ1-5
CDR3aa: CASSSVASNQPQHF
CDR3nt: TGTGCCAGCAGCTCCGTCGCGAGCAATCAGCCCCAGCATTTT

v_gene: TRBV18
d_gene: -
abundance: once
j_gene: TRBJ2-7
CDR3aa: CASSPASRTDYEQYF
CDR3nt: TGTGCCAGCTCACCAGCCTCCAGGACAGACTACGAGCAGTACTTC

v_gene: TRBV28
d_gene: TRBD2
abundance: -
j_gene: TRBJ2-1
CDR3aa: CASSLHASAGAPNEQFF
CDR3nt: TGTGCCAGCAGCTTGCATGCAAGCGCGGGAGCCCCCAATGAGCAGTTCTTC

v_gene: TRBV12-3/TRBV12-4
d_gene: TRBD1
abundance: -
j_gene: TRBJ1-6
CDR3aa: CASSRDRDSPLHF
CDR3nt: TGTGCCAGCAGCCGGGACAGGGATTCACCCCTCCACTTT

v_gene: TRBV5-6
d_gene: TRBD2
abundance: -
j_gene: TRBJ2-7
CDR3aa: CASSKLAVYEQYF
CDR3nt: TGTGCCAGCAGTAAGCTAGCGGTCTACGAGCAGTACTTC

v_gene: TRBV7-9
d_gene: TRBD1
abundance: -
j_gene: TRBJ2-5
CDR3aa: CASSPIGRGTLGTQYF
CDR3nt: TGTGCCAGCAGCCCGATCGGCAGGGGGACCCTGGGGACCCAGTACTTC

v_gene: TRBV5-6
d_gene: -
abundance: -
j_gene: TRBJ2-7
CDR3aa: CASSLRGVDEQYF
CDR3nt: TGTGCCAGCAGCTTACGGGGAGTTGACGAGCAGTACTTC

v_gene: TRBV28
d_gene: -
abundance: -
j_gene: TRBJ1-5
CDR3aa: CASSSLGQGVYSQPQHF
CDR3nt: TGTGCCAGCAGTTCCCTTGGGCAGGGTGTATATAGTCAGCCCCAGCATTTT

v_gene: TRBV20-1
d_gene: TRBD2
abundance: -
j_gene: TRBJ2-3
CDR3aa: CSARALREGPGDTQYF
CDR3nt: TGCAGTGCTCGTGCTTTGCGGGAGGGCCCCGGGGATACGCAGTATTTT

v_gene: TRBV18
d_gene: TRBD2
abundance: few
j_gene: TRBJ2-7
CDR3aa: CASSPLGGEQYF
CDR3nt: TGTGCCAGCTCACCACTGGGGGGGGAGCAGTACTTC

v_gene: TRBV5-1
d_gene: TRBD1
abundance: -
j_gene: TRBJ2-3
CDR3aa: CASRQGARDTQYF
CDR3nt: TGCGCCAGCAGACAGGGGGCGCGCGATACGCAGTATTTT

v_gene: TRBV27
d_gene: TRBD1
abundance: -
j_gene: TRBJ1-5
CDR3aa: CASSLWGPGQGAVGQPQHF
CDR3nt: TGTGCCAGCAGTTTATGGGGTCCGGGACAGGGGGCTGTGGGTCAGCCCCAGCATTTT

v_gene: TRBV5-5
d_gene: -
abundance: -
j_gene: TRBJ2-7
CDR3aa: CASSPNDRFSYEQYF
CDR3nt: TGTGCCAGCAGCCCGAATGACAGGTTTTCCTACGAGCAGTACTTC

v_gene: TRBV3-1/TRBV3-2
d_gene: -
abundance: -
j_gene: TRBJ2-7
CDR3aa: CASSQGSAPPSPIF
CDR3nt: TGTGCCAGCAGCCAAGGGTCAGCGCCTCCGTCCCCGATCTTC

v_gene: TRBV19
d_gene: -
abundance: -
j_gene: TRBJ1-5
CDR3aa: CASSISNSNQPQHF
CDR3nt: TGTGCCAGTAGTATTTCCAATAGCAATCAGCCCCAGCATTTT

v_gene: TRBV15
d_gene: -
abundance: -
j_gene: TRBJ2-2
CDR3aa: CATRLGGLNGELFF
CDR3nt: TGTGCCACCCGGCTAGGCGGTCTCAACGGGGAGCTGTTTTTT

v_gene: TRBV20-1
d_gene: TRBD2
abundance: -
j_gene: TRBJ2-7
CDR3aa: CSASQVSGNQAEQYF
CDR3nt: TGCAGTGCTAGTCAAGTGAGCGGGAATCAGGCCGAGCAGTACTTC

v_gene: TRBV11-3
d_gene: TRBD2
abundance: -
j_gene: TRBJ2-2
CDR3aa: CASSSAVAGAGELFF
CDR3nt: TGTGCCAGCAGCTCTGCGGTAGCGGGGGCCGGGGAGCTGTTTTTT

v_gene: TRBV6-5
d_gene: TRBD2
abundance: -
j_gene: TRBJ2-7
CDR3aa: CASSYGAGGPGEQYF
CDR3nt: TGTGCCAGCAGTTACGGGGCGGGAGGCCCGGGCGAGCAGTACTTC

v_gene: TRBV10-3
d_gene: -
abundance: -
j_gene: TRBJ2-1
CDR3aa: CAAGSNNEQFF
CDR3nt: TGTGCCGCGGGGAGTAACAATGAGCAGTTCTTC

v_gene: TRBV10-1
d_gene: TRBD2
abundance: -
j_gene: TRBJ2-3
CDR3aa: CASSGEAGGGTDTQYF
CDR3nt: TGCGCCAGCAGTGGGGAAGCGGGGGGGGGCACAGATACGCAGTATTTT

v_gene: TRBV25-1
d_gene: -
abundance: -
j_gene: TRBJ1-2
CDR3aa: CASSEWLGDYGYTF
CDR3nt: TGTGCCAGCAGTGAATGGCTAGGGGACTATGGCTACACCTTC

v_gene: TRBV2
d_gene: -
abundance: -
j_gene: TRBJ2-3
CDR3aa: CASSVQEITDTQYF
CDR3nt: TGTGCCAGCAGTGTACAAGAAATCACAGATACGCAGTATTTT

v_gene: TRBV2
d_gene: -
abundance: once
j_gene: TRBJ1-3
CDR3aa: CASSLTIGGSGNTIYF
CDR3nt: TGTGCCAGCAGCCTAACTATTGGAGGCTCTGGAAACACCATATATTTT

v_gene: TRBV9
d_gene: TRBD1
abundance: -
j_gene: TRBJ2-1
CDR3aa: CASSGQGPNEQFF
CDR3nt: TGTGCCAGCAGCGGACAGGGGCCCAATGAGCAGTTCTTC

v_gene: TRBV2
d_gene: -
abundance: -
j_gene: TRBJ2-2
CDR3aa: CASRRRHVAGELFF
CDR3nt: TGTGCCAGCAGGAGGAGGCATGTGGCCGGGGAGCTGTTTTTT

v_gene: TRBV10-2
d_gene: -
abundance: -
j_gene: TRBJ1-5
CDR3aa: CASSQSGFSNQPQHF
CDR3nt: TGCGCCAGCAGTCAAAGCGGTTTTAGCAATCAGCCCCAGCATTTT

v_gene: TRBV30
d_gene: -
abundance: -
j_gene: TRBJ1-2
CDR3aa: CAWSPTRGYTF
CDR3nt: TGTGCCTGGAGTCCAACTCGGGGGTACACCTTC

v_gene: TRBV28
d_gene: TRBD2
abundance: -
j_gene: TRBJ2-1
CDR3aa: CASSPHTTSGGTLAYNEQFF
CDR3nt: TGTGCCAGCAGCCCCCATACGACTAGCGGGGGTACCCTTGCCTACAATGAGCAGTTCTTC

v_gene: TRBV28
d_gene: TRBD1
abundance: -
j_gene: TRBJ1-5
CDR3aa: CASFPGQASYSNQPQHF
CDR3nt: TGTGCCAGCTTTCCGGGACAGGCGTCTTATAGCAATCAGCCCCAGCATTTT

v_gene: TRBV6-5
d_gene: TRBD2
abundance: -
j_gene: TRBJ2-1
CDR3aa: CASTSWSGGYNEQFF
CDR3nt: TGTGCCAGCACCAGTTGGAGCGGGGGGTACAATGAGCAGTTCTTC

v_gene: TRBV6-1
d_gene: -
abundance: -
j_gene: TRBJ1-4
CDR3aa: CASSEAPGYNEKLFF
CDR3nt: TGTGCCAGCAGTGAAGCCCCAGGCTATAATGAAAAACTGTTTTTT

v_gene: TRBV28
d_gene: -
abundance: -
j_gene: TRBJ1-2
CDR3aa: CASSSLRVGGYTF
CDR3nt: TGTGCCAGCAGCTCCCTTCGGGTTGGGGGCTACACCTTC

v_gene: TRBV6-5
d_gene: TRBD1
abundance: -
j_gene: TRBJ1-5
CDR3aa: CASTPGQGGQPQHF
CDR3nt: TGTGCCAGCACCCCGGGACAGGGGGGTCAGCCCCAGCATTTT

v_gene: TRBV11-2
d_gene: -
abundance: -
j_gene: TRBJ2-1
CDR3aa: CASSSGGYNEQFF
CDR3nt: TGTGCCAGCAGCTCAGGGGGGTACAATGAGCAGTTCTTC

v_gene: TRBV28
d_gene: TRBD1
abundance: -
j_gene: TRBJ2-3
CDR3aa: CASTKTGGESTDTQYF
CDR3nt: TGTGCCAGCACCAAGACAGGGGGCGAGAGCACAGATACGCAGTATTTT

v_gene: TRBV7-8
d_gene: -
abundance: -
j_gene: TRBJ1-2
CDR3aa: CASSLGRPDYGYTF
CDR3nt: TGTGCCAGCAGCTTAGGCAGGCCAGACTATGGCTACACCTTC

v_gene: TRBV19
d_gene: -
abundance: -
j_gene: TRBJ1-4
CDR3aa: CASSPRGFSEKLFF
CDR3nt: TGTGCCAGTAGTCCTCGCGGGTTCAGTGAAAAACTGTTTTTT

v_gene: TRBV28
d_gene: TRBD1
abundance: -
j_gene: TRBJ1-2
CDR3aa: CASDRDRGPNGYTF
CDR3nt: TGTGCCAGCGACCGGGACAGGGGGCCGAATGGCTACACCTTC

v_gene: TRBV3-1/TRBV3-2
d_gene: TRBD1
abundance: -
j_gene: TRBJ1-2
CDR3aa: CASSRNLQGENYGYTF
CDR3nt: TGTGCCAGCAGCCGAAACCTACAGGGGGAGAACTATGGCTACACCTTC

v_gene: TRBV5-1
d_gene: -
abundance: -
j_gene: TRBJ1-6
CDR3aa: CASSLDARGYNSPLHF
CDR3nt: TGCGCCAGCAGCTTGGACGCCAGGGGCTATAATTCACCCCTCCACTTT

v_gene: TRBV25-1
d_gene: TRBD2
abundance: -
j_gene: TRBJ2-7
CDR3aa: CASASGGRGGSREQYF
CDR3nt: TGTGCCAGCGCTTCCGGGGGACGGGGGGGCTCCAGGGAGCAGTACTTC

v_gene: TRBV28
d_gene: -
abundance: -
j_gene: TRBJ2-3
CDR3aa: CASSSGVTDTQYF
CDR3nt: TGTGCCAGCAGCTCGGGGGTCACAGATACGCAGTATTTT